The entry below gives a single T cell receptor (beta chain) sequence along with its context. What it binds is not known. The isolated RNA, all of it, was reverse transcribed, so expressed TCRB transcripts were what got sequenced. Generated by immunoSEQ multiplex PCR, the TCRdb table keeps only in-frame clones and is missing some. Among about 900,000 clones listed, under 20% were seen once. The sample originates from a study of beta chain features in type 1 diabetes. Per donor, one heparinised blood draw averaged about 116 mL. Central memory, naive, regulatory and stem cell-like memory CD4+ cells were sorted by CD45RO/CCR7/CD25/CD127/CD95/CD27. This CDR3 has 15 residues. Germline V gives CDR1 SGHKS, CDR2 YYEKEE (reference sequence). Trimming took 4 bases from V and 5 from J; bases not matched to a gene: 7. Findings and caveats of the study: For cells with high TCR expression, cDNA sequencing could yield over-representation.

The rearrangement uses TRBV5-5 and TRBJ2-1, with TRBD1 identical over 9 bases. The receptor's source is a woman under 30 in good health. The specimen was naive CD4+ T cells from blood. The CDR3 nucleotides read TGTGCCAGCAGCCCCCGGGACAGGGTAAACAATGAGCAGTTCTTC. Protein product: CASSPRDRVNNEQFF.